This T cell receptor beta chain was identified in a study of identical twins. General study findings and limits: Abundant cord blood beta clonotypes carried fewer insertions; memory repertoires showed none.

Germline-derived CDR1 and CDR2 are KGHSH and LQKENI. The CDR3 spans 14 residues. Trimming stripped 8 bases from V and 8 bases from J, with 19 bases between. This clonotype was seen only a few times. Antigen unknown. TCRdb called the 5' RACE reads again in MiXCR, with one record for every CDR3 protein. The sample includes around 960,000 distinct CDR3 sequences, about 12% seen only once; the top ten take roughly 1.6%. The same specimen was also included in a second study, on yellow fever vaccine responses in identical twins.

J is TRBJ2-4 and V is TRBV18; D unclear. The sequence came from a woman aged 18 to 35 in good health. The specimen sequenced was PBMCs. CDR3 sequence: CASTTQRAADIQYF. The CDR3 DNA reads TGTGCCAGCACAACACAAAGGGCGGCGGACATTCAGTACTTC.